This T cell receptor beta chain was sequenced in a study of Graves' ophthalmopathy and Graves' hyperthyroidism. Points from the study as a whole: With over 85% sensitivity and more than 75% specificity, a 13-signature model separated ophthalmopathy from stable hyperthyroidism.

This clonotype was picked up many times. The antigen is undetermined. TCR beta CDR3 amplification used RNA transcripts. HTBI primers served in a first-round RT-PCR, which a second-round multiplex PCR followed. TCRdb processed the multiplex PCR reads anew with MiXCR; each CDR3 protein has one entry. The repertoire has approximately 480,000 distinct CDR3 sequences, over 13% of them found once; the top ten carry more than 8.5%. V dropped 5 bases and J dropped 4; count of bases not matched to a gene: 10. This CDR3 is 15 amino acids long. Germline values: CDR1 MNHEY, CDR2 SMNVEV (reference sequence). Ophthalmopathy cases showed moderate-to-severe activity, scoring CAS ≥3 and NOSPECS ≥4, with duration under 3 months. Certain patients were not enrolled. These were patients with other autoimmune diseases, uncontrolled infections, pregnancy or lactation. As the starting material, 8 to 10 ml of fresh peripheral blood yielded the PBMCs.

The chain is built from TRBV27 and TRBJ1-1; the match to TRBD1 covers 7 bases. Material: blood. The sequence was collected from a woman aged 25 to 45 with Graves' ophthalmopathy. In nucleotides, the CDR3 is TGTGCCAGCAGTATTGAGGGGGCTCTTGGCACTGAAGCTTTCTTT. This encodes CASSIEGALGTEAFF.